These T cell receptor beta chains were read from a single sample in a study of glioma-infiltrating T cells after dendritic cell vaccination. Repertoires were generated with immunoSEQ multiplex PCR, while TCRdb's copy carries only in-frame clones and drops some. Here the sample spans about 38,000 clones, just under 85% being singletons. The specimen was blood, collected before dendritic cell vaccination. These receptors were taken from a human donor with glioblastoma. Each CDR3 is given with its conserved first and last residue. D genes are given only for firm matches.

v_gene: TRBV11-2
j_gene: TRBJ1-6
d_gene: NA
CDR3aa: CASSAEGGNSPLHF

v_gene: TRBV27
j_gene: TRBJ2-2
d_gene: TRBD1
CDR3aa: CASSYGTGGSTGELFF

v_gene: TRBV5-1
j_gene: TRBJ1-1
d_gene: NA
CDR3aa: CASSLGHTEAFF

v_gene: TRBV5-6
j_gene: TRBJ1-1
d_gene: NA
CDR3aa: CASLPVRARDTEAFF

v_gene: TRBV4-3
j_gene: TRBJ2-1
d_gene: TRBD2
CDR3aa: CASSYGLANFNEQFF

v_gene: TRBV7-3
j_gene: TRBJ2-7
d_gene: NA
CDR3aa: CASSLTLAGEQYF

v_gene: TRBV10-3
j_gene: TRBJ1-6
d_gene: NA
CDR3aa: CAISESISQAINSPLHF

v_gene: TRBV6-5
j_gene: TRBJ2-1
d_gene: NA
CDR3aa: CASRSTYNEQFF

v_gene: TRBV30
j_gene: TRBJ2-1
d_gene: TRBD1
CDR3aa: CAWSGFWGTERNEQFF

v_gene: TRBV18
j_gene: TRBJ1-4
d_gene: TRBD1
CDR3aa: CASSHRDRANEKLFF

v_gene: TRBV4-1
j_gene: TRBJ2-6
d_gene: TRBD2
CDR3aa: CASSQEGGSLSGANVLTF

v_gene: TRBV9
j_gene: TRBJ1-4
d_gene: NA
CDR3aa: CASSAGGREGNEKLFF

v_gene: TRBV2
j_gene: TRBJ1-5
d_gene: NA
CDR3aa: CASSRQKYSNQPQHF

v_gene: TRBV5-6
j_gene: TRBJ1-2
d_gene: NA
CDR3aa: CASSLGANNYGYTF

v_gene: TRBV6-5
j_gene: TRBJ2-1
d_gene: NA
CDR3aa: CASSRGGAYNEQFF

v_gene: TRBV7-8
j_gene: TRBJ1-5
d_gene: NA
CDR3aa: CASSLDRTENQPQHF

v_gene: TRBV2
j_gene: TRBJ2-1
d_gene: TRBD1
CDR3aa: CASSAGTGGNEQFF

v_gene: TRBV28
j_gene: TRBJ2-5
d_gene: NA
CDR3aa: CASSSGLDQETQYF

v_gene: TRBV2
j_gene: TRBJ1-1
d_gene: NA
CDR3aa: CASRPFWAENTEAFF

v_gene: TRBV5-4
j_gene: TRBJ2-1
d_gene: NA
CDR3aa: CASRREQGFAEQFF

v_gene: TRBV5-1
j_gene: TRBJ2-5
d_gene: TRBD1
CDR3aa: CASSLRTGGVETQYF

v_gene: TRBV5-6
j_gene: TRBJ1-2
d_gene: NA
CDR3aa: CASSWTDSFSGYTF

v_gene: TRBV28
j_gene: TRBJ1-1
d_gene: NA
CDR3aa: CASRIQGRGNTEAFF

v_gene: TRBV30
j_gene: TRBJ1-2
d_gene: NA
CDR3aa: CAWSVGAGYGYTF

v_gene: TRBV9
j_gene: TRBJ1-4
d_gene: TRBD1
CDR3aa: CASSSTSGQGHNEKLFF

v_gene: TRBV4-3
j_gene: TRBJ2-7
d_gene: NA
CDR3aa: CASSQDFAWEQYF

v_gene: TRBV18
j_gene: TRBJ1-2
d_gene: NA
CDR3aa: CASSPRDNYVDGYTF

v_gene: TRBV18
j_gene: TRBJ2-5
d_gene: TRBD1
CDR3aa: CAGSIQGQGVGETQYF

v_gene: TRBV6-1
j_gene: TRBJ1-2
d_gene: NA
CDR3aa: CASSEAHSGLYGYTF

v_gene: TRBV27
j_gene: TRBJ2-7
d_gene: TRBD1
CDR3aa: CASSGQGVYYEQYF

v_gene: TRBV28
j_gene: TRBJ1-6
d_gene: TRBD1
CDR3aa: CASRNRGYNSPLHF

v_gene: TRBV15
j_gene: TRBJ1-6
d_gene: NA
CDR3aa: CATSRDSTPSYNSPLHF

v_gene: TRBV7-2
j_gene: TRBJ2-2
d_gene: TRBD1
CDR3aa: CASSLTGGPGELFF

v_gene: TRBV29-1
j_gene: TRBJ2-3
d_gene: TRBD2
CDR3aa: CSVEWEGPDTQYF

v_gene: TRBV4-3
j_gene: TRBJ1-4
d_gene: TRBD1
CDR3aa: CASSHVVGQGAEKLFF

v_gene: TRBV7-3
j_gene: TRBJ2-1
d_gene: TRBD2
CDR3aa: CASSRTSGGSRAYNEQFF

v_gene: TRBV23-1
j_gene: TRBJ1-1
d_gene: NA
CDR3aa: CASSQQEPFINTEAFF

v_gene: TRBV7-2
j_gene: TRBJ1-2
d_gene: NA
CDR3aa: CASSLASMTLNYGYTF

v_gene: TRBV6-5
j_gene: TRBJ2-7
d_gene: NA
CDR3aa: CASSLLGAREQYF

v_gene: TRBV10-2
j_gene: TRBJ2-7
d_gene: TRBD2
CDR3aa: CASTHTSGGPYEQYF

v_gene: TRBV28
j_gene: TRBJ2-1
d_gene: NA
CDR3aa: CASSLERVLYEQFF

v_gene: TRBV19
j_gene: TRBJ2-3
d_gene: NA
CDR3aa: CASKGQSTEADTQYF

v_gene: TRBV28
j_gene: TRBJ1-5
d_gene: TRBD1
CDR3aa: CASSFPWNLQVATTGLRNQPQHF

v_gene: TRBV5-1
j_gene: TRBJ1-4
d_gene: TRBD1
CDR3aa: CASSKPTGTNEKLFF

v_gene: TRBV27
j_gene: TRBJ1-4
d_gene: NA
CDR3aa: CASSLYPGANEKLFF

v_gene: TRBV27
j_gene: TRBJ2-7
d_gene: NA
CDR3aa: CASSRGGLMVYEQYF

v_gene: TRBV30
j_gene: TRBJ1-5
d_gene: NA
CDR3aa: CAWSFSRNQPQHF

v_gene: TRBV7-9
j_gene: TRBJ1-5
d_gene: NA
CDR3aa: CASSSSGQPQHF

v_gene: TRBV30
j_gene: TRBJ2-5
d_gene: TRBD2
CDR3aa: CAWSVWASGGEQETQYF

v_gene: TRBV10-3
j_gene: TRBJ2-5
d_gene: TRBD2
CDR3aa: CAIRESGGAGETQYF

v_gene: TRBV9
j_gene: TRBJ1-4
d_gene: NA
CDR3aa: CASSEGDINEKLFF

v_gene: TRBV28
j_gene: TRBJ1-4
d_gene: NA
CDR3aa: CASSFNQGSVEKLFF

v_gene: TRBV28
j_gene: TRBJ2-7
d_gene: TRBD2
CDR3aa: CASSPLGLAPVPYF

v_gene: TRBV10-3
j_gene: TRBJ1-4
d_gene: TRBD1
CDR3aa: CAISEGQGNNEKLFF

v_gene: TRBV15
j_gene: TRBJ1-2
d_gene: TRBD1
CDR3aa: CATSRDGQGANYGYTF

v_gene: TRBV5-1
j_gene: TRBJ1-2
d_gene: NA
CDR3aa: CASSTGNNGYGYTF

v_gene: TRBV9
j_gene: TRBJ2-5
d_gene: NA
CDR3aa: CASSVGGLEETQYF

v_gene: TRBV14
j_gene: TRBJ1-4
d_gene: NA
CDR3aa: CASSQTGPKPAF

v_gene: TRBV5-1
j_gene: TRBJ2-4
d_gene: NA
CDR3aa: CASSSDPGLNIQYF